A single TCR beta chain is shown here with its context. The antigen it recognizes is unknown. No quality values exist for individual bases; no much larger clone is one base distant. CDR1 and CDR2 are drawn from the germline V gene (reference sequence): LNHDA, SQIVND. Germline trimming: 4 bases from V, 5 bases from J; junction bases outside gene matches: 12. Including the terminal cysteine and phenylalanine, the CDR3 comprises 16 residues. This entry keeps only the CDR3 DNA: 48 bases, framed from base 1. CD4+ T cells from unexposed donors were collected before the COVID-19 pandemic (2011-2018). Naive and memory CD4+ T cells were separated from cryopreserved PBMCs by CD4 enrichment followed by EasySep naive CD4+ T cell enrichment. Leukapheresis product for the unexposed donors was purchased commercially. PBMCs were isolated from leukapheresis product or whole blood by Ficoll-Paque PLUS gradient centrifugation. PBMCs were either cryopreserved at -140°C or used fresh in the expansion assay. The QIAamp Micro DNA Kit was used to extract genomic DNA from the CD4+ T cells.

Deep-resolution immunoSEQ TCR-beta sequencing was performed on DNA from uncultured naive and memory CD4+ T cells. For the original study's pipeline: During preprocessing, nonproductive sequences were removed, along with CDR3s that did not begin with C, did not end with F or W, or were shorter than 7 amino acids. Cultured and uncultured naive and memory CD4+ repertoires were searched for previously identified spike- and CEF-reactive CDR3s. After three terminal residues were trimmed from each end, CDR3 homology was quantified as pairwise Levenshtein distance using the stringdist R package. This is the immuneACCESS table as TCRdb keeps it, with only in-frame sequences that have V and J called. A part of the clones is gone; compared with another copy, unresolved V genes explain less than half, and the rest is unexplained. That table supplies the V and J calls and clone size; D and trimming were determined from the DNA. The sample table contains about 59,000 clones; only one count was recorded for roughly 85% of them. The ten most abundant clones make up about 1.3% of the sample.

These data originate in a study of CD4 T cells in relation to SARS-CoV-2 and coronaviruses (dated by TCRdb to the early 2020s). Background on the whole study: Using patient-derived lymphoblastoid cell lines, the shared crossreactive spike epitopes were mapped to their HLA restriction. At the level of individual TCR clonotypes, the study measured memory CD4+ T cell crossreactivity between SARS-CoV-2 spike protein and common cold coronavirus spike proteins. The Adaptive Biotechnologies TCR-sequencing kit was used for samples from three pre-COVID donors and for the naive versus memory experiments, whereas the other data were Illumina-based. Expansion assays from other donors in the study were sequenced with a different, Illumina-based TCR-beta assay.

Paper-wide results and their limitations: Sequencing of naive versus memory cells indicated that the assay detects memory recall responses, not primary responses primed during culture. Crossreactive clones showed significantly weaker SARS-CoV-2-driven expansion than monoreactive clones, consistent with antigenic imprinting. In roughly 60% of donors, memory CD4+ clonotypes turned up that crossrecognized SARS-CoV-2 and at least one common cold coronavirus spike. The study was limited by small numbers of patients and tested TCRs. Pre-pandemic and post-infection samples were not both contributed by any donor, so tracing of the source of pre-existing responses was limited. Because the crossreactivity analysis focused on spike protein, crossreactivity against other viral proteins was not assessed.

Here the chain combines TRBV19 and TRBJ2-7, and 9 junction bases match TRBD2. The receptor was derived from a human donor in good health. The sequenced material came from memory CD4+ T cells from PBMCs. According to the study, the label for this sample's cell subset or site signals: memory (non-naive) CD4+ T cells. The CDR3 in this case is CASSRSGGSGSNEQYF. The nucleotides read TGTGCCAGTAGTAGAAGTGGTGGTAGCGGGAGCAACGAGCAGTACTTC.